This note documents a single TCR beta chain sequence. Its antigen is unknown. Based on clinical symptoms, serum thyroxine and TRAb, thyroid ultrasound and orbital computed tomography, diagnoses were reached. The germline V and J ends were trimmed by 2 bases and 12 bases, with 10 bases remaining between them. The CDR3 covers 11 residues. Looked up from germline, CDR1 is MNHEY and CDR2 is SVGAGI. Template material for amplifying TCR beta CDR3 regions consisted of RNA transcripts. First-round RT-PCR targeting the TCR CDR3 was performed with the HTBI primer set. TCRdb called the multiplex PCR reads again in MiXCR, with one record for every CDR3 protein. The table includes hundreds of thousands of distinct CDR3 sequences, under 20% detected once. This specimen comes from a study of T cells in Graves' hyperthyroidism and ophthalmopathy. Background on the study: Before any treatment, at initial diagnosis, peripheral blood was collected.

Findings and caveats of the study: Peripheral blood also featured most of the thyroid clonotypes expanded above 0.001. It was a median roughly 6.5 months before onset that the model predicted ophthalmopathy.

V is TRBV6-5 and J is TRBJ2-5; D is unclear. The specimen sequenced was blood. The clonotype comes from a woman aged 50 to 60 with Graves' hyperthyroidism that later progressed to Graves' ophthalmopathy. The CDR3 sequence: CASSYAQSEYF. CDR3 nucleotide sequence: TGTGCCAGCAGTTACGCCCAATCGGAGTACTTC.